These T cell receptor beta chains were read from a single sample in a study of regulatory T cells in long-lasting Graves disease. Via MiXCR, TCRdb re-called the multiplex PCR reads, giving one row per CDR3 protein. The data hold about 220,000 distinct CDR3 sequences, with approximately 18% observed a single time. Another study also made use of these data, one on T cells in Graves' hyperthyroidism and ophthalmopathy.

Sequenced here: peripheral blood mononuclear cells (PBMCs), sampled at new diagnosis, from a patient treated with antithyroid drugs. The receptors originated from a woman younger than 45 with Graves disease. CDR3s include the opening cysteine and the closing phenylalanine or tryptophan. Clone size is stated in some rows and not others, as once, few, many or a class when expanded.

abundance,len,j_gene,v_gene,CDR3aa
once,17,TRBJ1-6,TRBV12-3/TRBV12-4,CASSIVAILSYNSPLHF
few,14,TRBJ2-1,TRBV5-6,CASSLSTSYNEQFF
few,14,TRBJ1-3,TRBV6-1,CASSPRGPGNTIYF
many,15,TRBJ1-6,TRBV19,CASSGLGGANSPLHF
many,11,TRBJ2-7,TRBV6-2/TRBV6-3,CAGGPPDEQYF
-,16,TRBJ2-7,TRBV11-2,CASRPLIRSSYYEQYF
-,15,TRBJ1-5,TRBV7-2,CASSLGRAGGQPQHF
many,18,TRBJ2-1,TRBV11-3,CASSLAGQDMGWYNEQFF
few,16,TRBJ1-5,TRBV20-1,CSASRGVGGGNQPQHF
many,13,TRBJ1-1,TRBV11-3,CASSPTAGLRAFF
many,14,TRBJ1-2,TRBV11-1,CASKGSDLINGYTF
many,13,TRBJ1-2,TRBV30,CAWSPGTGNGYTF
many,15,TRBJ1-6,TRBV2,CASSEQGSRSSPLHF
many,16,TRBJ1-6,TRBV9,CASSANSGQRDSPLHF
many,16,TRBJ1-2,TRBV30,CAWSIDRGEAVDGYTF
many,14,TRBJ2-2,TRBV7-3,CASSRSGYTGELFF
many,12,TRBJ2-1,TRBV27,CASSYGKGEQFF
few,16,TRBJ2-1,TRBV5-4,CASSRRGLALANEQFF
many,12,TRBJ1-1,TRBV6-2/TRBV6-3,CASSRQNTEAFF
many,14,TRBJ1-1,TRBV6-2/TRBV6-3,CASTLLQGNTEAFF
many,13,TRBJ1-2,TRBV12-3/TRBV12-4,CASSLKGTYGYTF
many,14,TRBJ1-1,TRBV7-9,CASSLGVAGTEAFF
many,15,TRBJ1-3,TRBV15,CATNNLGLSGNTIYF
-,17,TRBJ2-7,TRBV3-1,CASSQLLGQGSSNEQYF
many,14,TRBJ1-2,TRBV24-1,CATSDRQGYYGYTF
-,17,TRBJ1-2,TRBV4-1,CASSQDGILRGDYGYTF
-,15,TRBJ1-6,TRBV2,CASTVGQANNSPLHF
many,15,TRBJ1-4,TRBV6-1,CASSPNQGAGEKLFF
-,15,TRBJ2-6,TRBV6-2/TRBV6-3,CASSDEGSGANVLTF
many,14,TRBJ2-7,TRBV11-2,CASSLGNANYEQYF